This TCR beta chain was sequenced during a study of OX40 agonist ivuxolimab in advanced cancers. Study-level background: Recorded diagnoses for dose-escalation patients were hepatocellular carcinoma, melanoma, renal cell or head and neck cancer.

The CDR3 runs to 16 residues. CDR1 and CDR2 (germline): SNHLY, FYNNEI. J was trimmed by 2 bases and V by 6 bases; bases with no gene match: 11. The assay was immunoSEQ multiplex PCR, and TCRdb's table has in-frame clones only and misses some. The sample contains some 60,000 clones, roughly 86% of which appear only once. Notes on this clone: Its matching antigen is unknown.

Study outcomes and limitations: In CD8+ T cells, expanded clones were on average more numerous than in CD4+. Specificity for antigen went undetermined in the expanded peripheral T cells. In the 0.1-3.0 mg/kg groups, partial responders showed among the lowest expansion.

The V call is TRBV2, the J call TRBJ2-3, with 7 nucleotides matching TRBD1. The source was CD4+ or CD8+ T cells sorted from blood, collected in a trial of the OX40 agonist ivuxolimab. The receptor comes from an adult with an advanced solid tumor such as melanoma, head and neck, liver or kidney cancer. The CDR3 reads CASRHRQGAFTDTQYF. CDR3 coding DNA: TGTGCCAGCAGGCACAGACAGGGAGCTTTCACAGATACGCAGTATTTT.